The source of this TCR beta chain is a study of cytomegalovirus exposure and HLA in healthy donors. In the study overall: A preliminary data release comprised tens of millions of unique TCRs obtained from HLA-typed donors. Notes on the study in general: Follow-up analysis later connected one missense variant in DCLRE1C with trimming of TCR beta V- and J-genes. The study carried out a later analysis of TCR beta sequences. It associated some 17,000 of them with specific HLA alleles at a false discovery rate of 0.05.

This PCR relied on a set of 60 Vbeta primers and 13 Jbeta primers. Sequenced by immunoSEQ multiplex PCR; TCRdb stores in-frame clones only, minus some. The repertoire holds tens of thousands of clones, with roughly 73% as singletons. As for this clone: Its antigen remains unidentified.

Sequenced material: PBMCs. The TCR originated in a male donor in good health and CMV-seropositive.

This CDR3 is CASSVELGRANEQFF. CDR3 sequence (DNA): TGTGCCAGCAGCGTAGAACTCGGGAGGGCCAATGAGCAGTTCTTC. The chain uses TRBV9 and TRBJ2-1; TRBD2 agrees at 8 bases. The germline gives CDR1 SGDLS, CDR2 YYNGEE. CDR3 length: 15 amino acids. V lost 0 bases, J lost 6 bases, and 5 bases stayed unmatched.